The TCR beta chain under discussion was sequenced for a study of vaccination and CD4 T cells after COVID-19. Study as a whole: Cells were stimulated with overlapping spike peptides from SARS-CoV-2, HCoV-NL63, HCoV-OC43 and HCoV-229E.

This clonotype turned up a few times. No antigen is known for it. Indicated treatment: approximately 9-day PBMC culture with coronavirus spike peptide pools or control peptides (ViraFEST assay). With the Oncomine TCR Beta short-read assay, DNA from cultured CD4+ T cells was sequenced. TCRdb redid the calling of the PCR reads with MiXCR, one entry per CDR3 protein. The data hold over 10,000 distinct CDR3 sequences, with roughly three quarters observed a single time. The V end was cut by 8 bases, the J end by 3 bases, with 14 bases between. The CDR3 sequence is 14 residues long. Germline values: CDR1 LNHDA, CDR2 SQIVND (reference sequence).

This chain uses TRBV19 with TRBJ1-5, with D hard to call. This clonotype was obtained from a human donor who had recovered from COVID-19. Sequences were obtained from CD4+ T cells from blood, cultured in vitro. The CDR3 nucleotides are TGTGCCAGTTCGGGCAGGCGTGACAATCAGCCCCAGCATTTT. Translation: CASSGRRDNQPQHF.